The present T cell receptor beta chain was sequenced within a study of T-cell reconstitution after alpha-beta-depleted transplantation in children. Unique molecular identifiers were used to barcode this TCRbeta library. TCRdb called the PCR reads again in MiXCR, with one record for every CDR3 protein. The table includes 500,000 to 600,000 distinct CDR3 sequences, approximately 20% detected once. A single count supports this clonotype. This TCR was recovered from a human donor who donated a stem cell graft to a child with acute lymphoblastic leukemia. The starting material was PBMCs from the stem cell graft donor, obtained from the stem cell graft.

The CDR3 DNA reads as TGTGCCAGCAGCTTACTGGGAGGAAAAGATACGCAGTATTTT. Amino acid sequence: CASSLLGGKDTQYF. The chain links TRBV7-3 to TRBJ2-3; TRBD2 is a possible D gene (6 bases). Trimming stripped 2 bases from V and 5 bases from J, with 11 bases between. There are 14 residues in the CDR3. Germline-derived CDR1 and CDR2 are SGHTA and FQGTGA.